This T cell receptor (beta chain) is from a study of blood T cell repertoires in COVID-19. Study context: Both acute and convalescent COVID-19 samples were obtained from the United States, Italy and Spain. In each case, the material was cDNA or gDNA derived from T cells, B-cell-depleted T cells, or PBMCs.

This CDR3 contains 14 residues. Trimming took 3 bases from V and 8 from J; bases not matched to a gene: 7. Germline V lookup: CDR1 LNHNV, CDR2 YYDKDF (reference sequence). As handled by the study authors: Nucleated cell number was recorded as an estimate derived from reference gene primer amplification. Clones were read by immunoSEQ multiplex PCR, and TCRdb kept only the in-frame ones, dropping some. From that table come the V and J calls and clone size; the DNA was used to work out D and trimming. The sample contains 43,000 or so clones, roughly 90% of which appear only once. The chain couples TRBV15 to TRBJ2-3; TRBD2 matches at 8 bases. This clonotype originated in a human donor in a cohort sampled during active COVID-19. What was sequenced was peripheral blood. DNA of the CDR3: TGTGCCACCAGCAGTGCCCCCGGGGGGGGTACGCAGTATTTT. As protein: CATSSAPGGGTQYF.